This TCR beta chain was recovered during a study of blood T cell repertoires in COVID-19 (TCRdb year 2020). For context, the study as a whole: Collaborator samples came from the United States, Italy and Spain and covered acute and convalescent phases of COVID-19. The repertoires were released in a freely available public database intended as a resource for research on the immune response to SARS-CoV-2. Where available, HLA class I and class II types were obtained from metadata supplied by the sample provider rather than from assay-based typing. Subjects who had been exposed to COVID-19, were actively infected with it, or had recovered from it provided the deeply sampled blood TCRbeta repertoires that made up the dataset. The samples were drawn from two sources: the first 160 participants of the ongoing ImmuneRACE study, and 1,000 to 1,500 subjects contributed by 6 global collaborators. The prospective study material was composed of cDNA or gDNA derived from T cells, B-cell-depleted T cells, or PBMCs. Sample metadata almost always included a de-identified subject ID, COVID-19 status, age in years and sex.

On this clone itself: It has no known antigen specificity. Qualities for individual bases were not recorded, and no much larger clone is one base off.

TCRbeta CDR3 regions were amplified from genomic DNA using the immunoSEQ Assay, a bias-controlled multiplex PCR. For the original study's pipeline: Within the assay, amplification of reference gene primers was used to estimate how many nucleated cells each sample contained. To quantify the absolute abundance of each unique TCRbeta CDR3 rearrangement, sequence reads were collapsed and filtered. For each sample, productive Simpson clonality was calculated as the square root of Simpson's diversity index over productive rearrangements. Held by TCRdb, this immuneACCESS table contains in-frame sequences only and omits some clones. Under half of the omission traces to an unresolved V gene where checked; the cause of the rest is unknown. V, J and clone size derive from that table, while D and trimming were established from the DNA sequence. The sample records some 250,000 clones, around 83% of which are singletons. The ten largest account for 4.5% to 6.5% of the sample.

Collaborating institutions collected whole blood in K2EDTA tubes following their own protocols. For TCRbeta analysis, collaborator samples were shipped as frozen whole blood, as isolated PBMCs, or as DNA extracted from either sample type. Per the germline V gene (reference sequence), SEHNR is the CDR1 and FQNEAQ is the CDR2. V is shortened by 4 bases, J by 4 bases, and the region joining them spans 10 bases. The CDR3 sequence holds 13 residues, the cysteine and phenylalanine included. Of the read, only the CDR3 DNA is kept; its 39 bases are in frame from base 1. Study-level results and caveats: Clinical and demographic metadata were provided uncurated, with the amount varying by source and participant.

The sequencing input was peripheral blood. The sequence was collected from an elderly man with acute or convalescent COVID-19. The chain is encoded by TRBV7-9 joined to TRBJ1-2, with TRBD1 tentatively as D gene (5 bases match). The CDR3 reads as follows: CASSSTGSYGYTF. At the DNA level, the sequence is TGTGCCAGCAGCTCCACAGGCAGCTATGGCTACACCTTC.